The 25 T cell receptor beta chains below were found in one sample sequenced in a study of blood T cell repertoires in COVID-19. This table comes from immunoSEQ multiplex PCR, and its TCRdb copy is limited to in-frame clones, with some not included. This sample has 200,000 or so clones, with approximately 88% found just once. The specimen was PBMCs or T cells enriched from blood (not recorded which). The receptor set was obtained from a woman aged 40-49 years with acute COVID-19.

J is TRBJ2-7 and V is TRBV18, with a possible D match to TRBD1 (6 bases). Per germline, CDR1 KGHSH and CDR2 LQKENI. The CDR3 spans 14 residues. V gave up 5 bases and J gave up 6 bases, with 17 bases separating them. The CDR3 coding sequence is TGTGCCAGCTCATCCGAACAGGGTTGGTCCGAGCAGTACGTC. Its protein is CASSSEQGWSEQYV.

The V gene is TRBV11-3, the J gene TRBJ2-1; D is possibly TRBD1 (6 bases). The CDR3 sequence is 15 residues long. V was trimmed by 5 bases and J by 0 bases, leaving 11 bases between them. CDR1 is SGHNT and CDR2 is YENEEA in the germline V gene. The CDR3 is CASSQGQASYNEQFF. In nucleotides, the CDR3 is TGTGCCAGCAGCCAGGGGCAGGCCTCCTACAATGAGCAGTTCTTC.

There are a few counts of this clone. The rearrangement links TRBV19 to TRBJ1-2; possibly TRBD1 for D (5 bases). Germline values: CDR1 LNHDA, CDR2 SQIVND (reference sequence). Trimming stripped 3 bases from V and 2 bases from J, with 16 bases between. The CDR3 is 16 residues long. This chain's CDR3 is CASSIEWGSGNYGYTF. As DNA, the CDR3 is TGTGCCAGTAGTATTGAATGGGGCTCAGGCAACTATGGCTACACCTTC.

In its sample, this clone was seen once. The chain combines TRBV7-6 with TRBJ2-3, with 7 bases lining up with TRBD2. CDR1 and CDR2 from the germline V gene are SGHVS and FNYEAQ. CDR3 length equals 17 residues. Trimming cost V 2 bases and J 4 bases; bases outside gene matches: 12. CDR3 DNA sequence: TGTGCCAGCAGCTTAATGTCGGGCGGGAGCTTCCCAGATACGCAGTATTTT. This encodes CASSLMSGGSFPDTQYF. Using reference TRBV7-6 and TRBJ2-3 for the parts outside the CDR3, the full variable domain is GAGVSQSPRYKVTKRGQDVALRCDPISGHVSLYWYRQALGQGPEFLTYFNYEAQQDKSGLPNDRFSAERPEGSISTLTIQRTEQRDSAMYRCASSLMSGGSFPDTQYFGPGTRLTVL.

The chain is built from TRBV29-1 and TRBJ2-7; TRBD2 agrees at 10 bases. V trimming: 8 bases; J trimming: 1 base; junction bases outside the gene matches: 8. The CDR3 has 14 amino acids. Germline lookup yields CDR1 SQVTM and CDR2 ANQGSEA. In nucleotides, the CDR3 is TGCAGCATAAGCGGGGGGGTAAAGTCCTACGAGCAGTACTTC. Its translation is CSISGGVKSYEQYF.

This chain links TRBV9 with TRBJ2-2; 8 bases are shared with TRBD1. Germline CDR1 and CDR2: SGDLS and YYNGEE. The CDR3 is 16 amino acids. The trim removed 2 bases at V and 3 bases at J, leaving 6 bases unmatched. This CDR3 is CASSVGWTGHTGELFF. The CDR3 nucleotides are TGTGCCAGCAGCGTTGGCTGGACAGGGCACACCGGGGAGCTGTTTTTT.

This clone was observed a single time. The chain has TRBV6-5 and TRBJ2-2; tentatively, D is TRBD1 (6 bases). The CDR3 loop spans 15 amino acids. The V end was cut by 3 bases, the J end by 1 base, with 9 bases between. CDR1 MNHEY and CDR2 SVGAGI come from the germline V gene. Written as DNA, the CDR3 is TGTGCCAGCAGTTATAACAGGGAGAACACCGGGGAGCTGTTTTTT. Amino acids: CASSYNRENTGELFF.

The CDR3 sequence is CAWSVLRGDGGGYTF. The CDR3 bases are TGTGCCTGGAGTGTACTAAGAGGGGATGGAGGGGGCTACACCTTC. V is TRBV30 and J is TRBJ1-2; weak D call: TRBD1 (5 bases). Germline assignment: CDR1 GTSNPN and CDR2 SVGIG (reference sequence). This CDR3 has 15 amino acids. V dropped 0 bases and J dropped 8 bases, with 19 bases sitting between them.

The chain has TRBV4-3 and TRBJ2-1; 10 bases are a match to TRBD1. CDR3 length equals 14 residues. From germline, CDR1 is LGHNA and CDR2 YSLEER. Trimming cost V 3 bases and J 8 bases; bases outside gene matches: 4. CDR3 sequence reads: CASSQRQGAYEQFF. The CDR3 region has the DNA TGCGCCAGCAGCCAGAGACAGGGGGCGTATGAGCAGTTCTTC.

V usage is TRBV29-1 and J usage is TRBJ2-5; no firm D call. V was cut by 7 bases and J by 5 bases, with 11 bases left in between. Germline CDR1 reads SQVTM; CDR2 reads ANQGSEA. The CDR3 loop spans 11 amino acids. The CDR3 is CSGLEPETQYF. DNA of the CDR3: TGCAGCGGCCTGGAGCCGGAGACCCAGTACTTC.

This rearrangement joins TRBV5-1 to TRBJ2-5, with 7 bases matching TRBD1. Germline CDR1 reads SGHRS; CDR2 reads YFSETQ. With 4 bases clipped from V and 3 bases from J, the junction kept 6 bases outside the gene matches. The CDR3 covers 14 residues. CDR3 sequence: CASSSRQGKETQYF. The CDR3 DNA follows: TGCGCCAGCAGCAGTCGACAGGGTAAAGAGACCCAGTACTTC.

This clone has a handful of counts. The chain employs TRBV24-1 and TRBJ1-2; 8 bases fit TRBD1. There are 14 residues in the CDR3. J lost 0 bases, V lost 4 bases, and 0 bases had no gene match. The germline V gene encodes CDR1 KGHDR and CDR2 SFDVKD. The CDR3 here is CATSEQGANYGYTF. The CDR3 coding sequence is TGTGCCACCAGTGAACAGGGGGCTAACTATGGCTACACCTTC.

DNA of the CDR3: TGTGCCAGCACCTGTATCTCCGGGACAGGGAAGGCCAATGGCTACACCTTC. Translated, it gives CASTCISGTGKANGYTF. The chain uses TRBV3-1 (or the pseudogene TRBV3-2) and TRBJ1-2, with TRBD1 identical over 9 bases. This CDR3 has 17 amino acids. CDR1 is LGHDT, CDR2 YNNKEL, per germline (reference sequence). The trim removed 7 bases at V and 6 bases at J, leaving 18 bases unmatched.

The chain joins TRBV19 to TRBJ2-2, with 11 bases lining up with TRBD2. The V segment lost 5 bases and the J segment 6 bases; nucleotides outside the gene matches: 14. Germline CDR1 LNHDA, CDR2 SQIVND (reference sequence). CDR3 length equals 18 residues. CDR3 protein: CASSPLLSGRAISGELFF. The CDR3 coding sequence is TGTGCCAGTAGTCCCCTACTTAGCGGGAGGGCCATCTCCGGGGAGCTGTTTTTT.

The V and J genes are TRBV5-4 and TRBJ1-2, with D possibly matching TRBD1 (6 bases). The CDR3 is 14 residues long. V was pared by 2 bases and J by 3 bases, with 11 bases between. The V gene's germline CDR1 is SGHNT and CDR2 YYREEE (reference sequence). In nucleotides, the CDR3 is TGTGCCAGCAGCTTCGCAGGGGATCACTATGGCTACACCTTC. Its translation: CASSFAGDHYGYTF.

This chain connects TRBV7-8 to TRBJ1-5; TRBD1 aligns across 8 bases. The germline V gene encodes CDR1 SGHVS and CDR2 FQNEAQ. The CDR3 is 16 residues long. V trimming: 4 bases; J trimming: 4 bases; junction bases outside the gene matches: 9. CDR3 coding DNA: TGTGCCAGCAGCTCTCATGACAGGGGAAGTAATCAGCCCCAGCATTTT. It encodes CASSSHDRGSNQPQHF.

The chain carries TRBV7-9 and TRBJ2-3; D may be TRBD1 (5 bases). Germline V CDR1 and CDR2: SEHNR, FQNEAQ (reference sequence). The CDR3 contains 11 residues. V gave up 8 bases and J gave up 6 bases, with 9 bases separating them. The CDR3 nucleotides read TGTGCCAGCCTCTGGGGCGATACGCAGTATTTT. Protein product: CASLWGDTQYF. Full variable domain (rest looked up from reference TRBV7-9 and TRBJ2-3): DTGVSQNPRHKITKRGQNVTFRCDPISEHNRLYWYRQTLGQGPEFLTYFQNEAQLEKSRLLSDRFSAERPKGSFSTLEIQRTEQGDSAMYLCASLWGDTQYFGPGTRLTVL.

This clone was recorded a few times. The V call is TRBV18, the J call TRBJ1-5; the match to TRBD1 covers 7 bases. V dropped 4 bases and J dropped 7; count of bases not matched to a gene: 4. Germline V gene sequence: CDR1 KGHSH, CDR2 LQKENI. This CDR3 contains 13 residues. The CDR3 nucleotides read TGTGCCAGCTCACGAACAGGGGACCAGCCCCAGCATTTT. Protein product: CASSRTGDQPQHF.

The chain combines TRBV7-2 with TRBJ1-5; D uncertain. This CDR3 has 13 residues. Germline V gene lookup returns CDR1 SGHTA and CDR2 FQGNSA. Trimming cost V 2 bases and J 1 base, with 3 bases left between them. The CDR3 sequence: CASSLQSNQPQHF. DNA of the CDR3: TGTGCCAGCAGCTTACAGAGCAATCAGCCCCAGCATTTT.

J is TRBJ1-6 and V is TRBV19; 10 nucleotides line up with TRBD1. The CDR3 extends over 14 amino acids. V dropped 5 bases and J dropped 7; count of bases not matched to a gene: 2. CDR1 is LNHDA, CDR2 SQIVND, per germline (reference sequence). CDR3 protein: CASSPGQGNSPLHF. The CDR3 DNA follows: TGTGCCAGTAGTCCGGGACAGGGGAATTCACCCCTCCACTTT.

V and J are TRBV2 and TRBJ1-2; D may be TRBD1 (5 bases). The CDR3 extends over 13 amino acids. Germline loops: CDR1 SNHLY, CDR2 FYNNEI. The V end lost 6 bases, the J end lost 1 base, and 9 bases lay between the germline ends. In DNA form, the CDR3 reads TGTGCCAGCAGCCCGGACAATAACTATGGCTACACCTTC. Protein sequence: CASSPDNNYGYTF. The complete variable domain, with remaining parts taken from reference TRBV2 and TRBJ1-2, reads EPEVTQTPSHQVTQMGQEVILRCVPISNHLYFYWYRQILGQKVEFLVSFYNNEISEKSEIFDDQFSVERPDGSNFTLKIRSTKLEDSAMYFCASSPDNNYGYTFGSGTRLTVV.

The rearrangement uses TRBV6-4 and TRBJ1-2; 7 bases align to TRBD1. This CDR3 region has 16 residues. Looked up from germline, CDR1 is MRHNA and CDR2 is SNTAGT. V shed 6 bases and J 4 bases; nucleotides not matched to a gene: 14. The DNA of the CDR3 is TGTGCCAGCAGCCCAACTACAGGGGCTTTAGGCTATGGCTACACCTTC. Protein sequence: CASSPTTGALGYGYTF.

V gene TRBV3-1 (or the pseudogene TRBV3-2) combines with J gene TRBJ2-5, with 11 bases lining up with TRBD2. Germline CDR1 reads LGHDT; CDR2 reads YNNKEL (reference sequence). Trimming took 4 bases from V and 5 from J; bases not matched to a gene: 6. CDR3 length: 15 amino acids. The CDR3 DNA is TGTGCCAGCAGCCGCCATAGCGGGGGGGCTGAGACCCAGTACTTC. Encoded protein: CASSRHSGGAETQYF.

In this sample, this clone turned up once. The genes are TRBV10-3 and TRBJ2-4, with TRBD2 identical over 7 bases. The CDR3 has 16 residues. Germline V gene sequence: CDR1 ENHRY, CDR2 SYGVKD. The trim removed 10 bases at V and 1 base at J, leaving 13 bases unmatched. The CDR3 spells CATATIGRVAKNIQYF. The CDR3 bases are TGTGCCACTGCGACGATAGGGAGGGTGGCCAAAAACATTCAGTACTTC.

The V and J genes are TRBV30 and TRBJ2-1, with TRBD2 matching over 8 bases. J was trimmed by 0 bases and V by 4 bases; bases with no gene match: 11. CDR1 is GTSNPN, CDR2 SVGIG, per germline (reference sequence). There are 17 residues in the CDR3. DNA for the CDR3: TGTGCCTGGATCCAGTCAGCCGGGACTAGCTCCTACAATGAGCAGTTCTTC. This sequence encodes CAWIQSAGTSSYNEQFF.